This T cell receptor beta chain came from a study of cytomegalovirus exposure and HLA in healthy donors. The CDR3 runs 13 residues. Looked up from germline, CDR1 is WNHNN and CDR2 is SYGVQD (reference sequence). The junction had 7 bases not matched to a gene; V was cut back by 8 bases and J by 4 bases. As to this clone: As yet, its antigen is unknown.

General study results and limits: There were a few CMV-associated chains whose specificity for CMV antigens was confirmed in vitro. Per published reports, the classifier diagnosed cytomegalovirus status with high specificity and sensitivity.

The study ran its PCR with 60 Vbeta and 13 Jbeta primers. Assay: immunoSEQ multiplex PCR; the TCRdb copy retains only in-frame clones and omits some. Its table records around 110,000 clones. The source material was PBMCs. J is TRBJ1-1 and V is TRBV10-1; 7 bases fit TRBD1. The source of this sequence is a man aged 30 to 39 in good health and CMV-seronegative. The CDR3: CASLQGCSTEAFF. In nucleotides, the CDR3 is TGCGCCAGCCTACAGGGGTGTAGCACTGAAGCTTTCTTT.